This TCR beta chain was observed in a study of T-cell memory formation after mild COVID-19. The study, taken as a whole, reports: For contracting clones, CD4+ ones sat mainly in CM and EM, CD8+ in EMRA.

One entry per CDR3 protein, called by TCRdb with MiXCR from the 5' RACE reads. The data hold a few hundred thousand distinct CDR3 sequences, with roughly 15% observed a single time. The sample holds a few counts of this clonotype. As yet, its antigen is unknown. This TCR derives from a man aged 18 to 30 who had mild COVID-19 (a few samples of this study predate the infection). Cell type and time point are not known. The material sequenced was PBMCs or a T cell subset sorted from them (not recorded which).

CDR3 region: CASNREVSQYF. CDR3 DNA: TGTGCCAGTAACCGGGAGGTATCCCAGTACTTC. The chain couples TRBV19 to TRBJ2-5; 7 nucleotides line up with TRBD2. CDR1 is LNHDA and CDR2 is SQIVND in the germline V gene (reference sequence). The CDR3 has 11 amino acids. V shed 7 bases and J 9 bases; nucleotides not matched to a gene: 5.